This is a list of T cell receptor beta chains from one sample in a study of CD8 T cells in ankylosing spondylitis. Via MiXCR, TCRdb re-called the 5' RACE reads, giving one row per CDR3 protein. The table has tens of thousands of distinct CDR3 sequences, 6.2% seen once. Sample: synovial fluid, either unsorted or a sorted T cell fraction (not recorded which). All receptors derive from a male donor with ankylosing spondylitis. CDR3s include the opening cysteine and the closing phenylalanine or tryptophan. The D gene is left open where the match is weak. Size is stated for part of the rows, as once, few or many counts, or as a class when the clone is expanded.

>17|TRBJ2-2|TRBV4-3|-|many
CASSPRGGGPHTGELFF
TGCGCCAGCAGCCCGAGAGGGGGAGGGCCTCACACCGGGGAGCTGTTTTTT
>17|TRBJ2-3|TRBV7-6|TRBD2|many
CASSLGGRAPGTDTQYF
TGTGCCAGCAGCTTGGGCGGGAGAGCCCCCGGCACAGATACGCAGTATTTT
>14|TRBJ2-5|TRBV5-1|TRBD1|-
CASSLWTGQETQYF
TGCGCCAGCAGCCTATGGACAGGACAAGAGACCCAGTACTTC
>13|TRBJ2-1|TRBV7-9|-|many
CASSLYEGNEQFF
TGTGCCAGCAGCTTATATGAGGGCAATGAGCAGTTCTTC
>15|TRBJ2-7|TRBV28|TRBD2|many
CASRGGAGNVYEQYF
TGTGCCAGCAGGGGCGGAGCGGGAAATGTCTACGAGCAGTACTTC
>15|TRBJ2-7|TRBV5-1|-|-
CASSLRTEGPYEQYF
TGCGCCAGCAGCCTGAGGACAGAAGGCCCCTACGAGCAGTACTTC
>15|TRBJ1-5|TRBV28|-|many
CASSLYQGDNQPQHF
TGTGCCAGCAGTTTATATCAGGGCGACAATCAGCCCCAGCATTTT
>15|TRBJ1-5|TRBV9|-|many
CASSETSYSNQPQHF
TGTGCCAGCAGTGAAACATCTTATAGCAATCAGCCCCAGCATTTT
>14|TRBJ2-3|TRBV10-3|TRBD1|many
CAISAGQDTDTQYF
TGTGCCATCAGTGCGGGACAGGACACAGATACGCAGTATTTT
>14|TRBJ2-1|TRBV2|TRBD1|-
CASRGGTGYNEQFF
TGTGCCAGCAGAGGAGGGACAGGATACAATGAGCAGTTCTTC
>20|TRBJ2-3|TRBV27|TRBD2|few
CASSLRGLAGDRGSTDTQYF
TGTGCCAGCAGTTTGAGGGGACTAGCGGGAGACCGAGGGAGCACAGATACGCAGTATTTT
>15|TRBJ2-7|TRBV28|-|many
CASSLGVVSSYEQYF
TGTGCCAGCAGTTTAGGGGTAGTGAGCTCCTACGAGCAGTACTTC
>12|TRBJ2-7|TRBV19|-|-
CASSIPGYEQYF
TGTGCCAGTAGTATACCAGGTTACGAGCAGTACTTC
>12|TRBJ2-3|TRBV11-3|-|few
CASSQSPDTQYF
TGTGCCAGCAGCCAGTCCCCAGATACGCAGTATTTT
>14|TRBJ2-2|TRBV6-5|TRBD1|few
CASSYPGQFGELFF
TGTGCCAGCAGTTACCCGGGACAGTTCGGGGAGCTGTTTTTT
>13|TRBJ1-5|TRBV3-1|-|many
CASSQVLGQPQHF
TGTGCCAGCAGCCAAGTCTTAGGGCAGCCCCAGCATTTT
>16|TRBJ2-7|TRBV5-1|TRBD1|-
CASSLEEPRQGDEQYF
TGCGCCAGCAGCTTGGAGGAGCCCCGACAGGGGGACGAGCAGTACTTC
>17|TRBJ2-7|TRBV5-1|TRBD1|few
CASSLLWTGQGFGEQYF
TGCGCCAGCAGCTTGTTGTGGACCGGACAGGGATTTGGCGAGCAGTACTTC
>15|TRBJ2-2|TRBV27|-|-
CASSLVRGLPGELFF
TGTGCCAGCAGTTTAGTGAGGGGCCTCCCCGGGGAGCTGTTTTTT
>19|TRBJ2-7|TRBV6-5|-|few
CASSYSKGRTGTLVYEQYF
TGTGCCAGCAGTTACTCGAAGGGGCGGACCGGGACTCTTGTCTACGAGCAGTACTTC
>14|TRBJ2-4|TRBV18|TRBD1|-
CASSDRGRGDIQYF
TGTGCCAGCTCCGACAGGGGGCGCGGGGACATTCAGTACTTC
>13|TRBJ2-1|TRBV10-2|TRBD2|few
CASSELPRGEQFF
TGCGCCAGCAGTGAGCTACCGCGGGGGGAGCAGTTCTTC